These T cell receptor beta chains were read from a single sample in a study of cytomegalovirus exposure and HLA in healthy donors. TCRdb's table, derived via immunoSEQ multiplex PCR, lists solely in-frame clones and lacks some. This sample has more than 110,000 clones, with roughly 80% found just once. The sample was PBMCs. These receptors all stem from a female donor in good health and CMV-seronegative. The CDR3 runs from the conserved cysteine through the conserved F or W. The D gene is left open where the match is weak. A clone size is listed for some rows: how often the clone was seen (once, few, many), or a class if it is expanded.

clone_size: -; v_call: TRBV28; j_call: TRBJ1-5; d_call: -; cdr3_nt: TGTGCCAGCAGCCCTCGAGGACGGGGTATTAGCAATCAGCCCCAGCATTTT; cdr3_aa: CASSPRGRGISNQPQHF
clone_size: -; v_call: TRBV6-1; j_call: TRBJ2-2; d_call: TRBD1; cdr3_nt: TGTGCCAGCAGTGACCGATGGACAGGGGGCAGATGGACCGGGGAGCTGTTTTTT; cdr3_aa: CASSDRWTGGRWTGELFF
clone_size: -; v_call: TRBV5-4; j_call: TRBJ1-1; d_call: TRBD1; cdr3_nt: TGTGCCAGCAGAGACCTGACAGGGGCCATGAACACTGAAGCTTTCTTT; cdr3_aa: CASRDLTGAMNTEAFF
clone_size: -; v_call: TRBV14; j_call: TRBJ2-3; d_call: -; cdr3_nt: TGTGCCAGCAGCCAACTGGCTAGCCCACTCGGAACAGATACGCAGTATTTT; cdr3_aa: CASSQLASPLGTDTQYF
clone_size: -; v_call: TRBV11-3; j_call: TRBJ2-1; d_call: TRBD1; cdr3_nt: TGTGCCAGCAGCACATCACAGGGGGCGGCCTCCTACAATGAGCAGTTCTTC; cdr3_aa: CASSTSQGAASYNEQFF
clone_size: -; v_call: TRBV30; j_call: TRBJ1-2; d_call: -; cdr3_nt: TGTGCCTGGAGTCTCGGAGGTGGGGGCTACACCTTC; cdr3_aa: CAWSLGGGGYTF
clone_size: few; v_call: TRBV11-2; j_call: TRBJ2-7; d_call: -; cdr3_nt: TGTGCCAGCAGCGCCGAAGGTTACAGCTACGAGCAGTACTTC; cdr3_aa: CASSAEGYSYEQYF
clone_size: -; v_call: TRBV10-1; j_call: TRBJ1-4; d_call: TRBD1; cdr3_nt: TGCGCCCGCCGGGACAGGGACGCTTTAGGGTTTTTT; cdr3_aa: CARRDRDALGFF
clone_size: few; v_call: TRBV7-9; j_call: TRBJ2-7; d_call: TRBD2; cdr3_nt: TGTGCCAGCAGCTTAGCATTCGGGCTAGCGGACTACGAGCAGTACTTC; cdr3_aa: CASSLAFGLADYEQYF
clone_size: -; v_call: TRBV5-1; j_call: TRBJ2-1; d_call: TRBD2; cdr3_nt: TGCGCCAGCAGCTTGGGGAGTAGCGGGGGCTACAATGAGCAGTTCTTC; cdr3_aa: CASSLGSSGGYNEQFF
clone_size: -; v_call: TRBV18; j_call: TRBJ1-5; d_call: -; cdr3_nt: TGTGCCAGCTCAGGGGGGGCCCTGCAGCCCCAGCATTTT; cdr3_aa: CASSGGALQPQHF
clone_size: once; v_call: TRBV29-1; j_call: TRBJ2-7; d_call: TRBD1; cdr3_nt: TGCAGCGGCGGGACAGGGATCAACGAGCAGTACTTC; cdr3_aa: CSGGTGINEQYF
clone_size: -; v_call: TRBV7-9; j_call: TRBJ2-5; d_call: -; cdr3_nt: TGTGCCAGCAGCTTGTCAAACAGCCCAGAGACCCAGTACTTC; cdr3_aa: CASSLSNSPETQYF
clone_size: -; v_call: TRBV19; j_call: TRBJ2-1; d_call: TRBD2; cdr3_nt: TGTGCCACCCTTGACGGGAGGGCCGGGAATGAGCAGTTCTTC; cdr3_aa: CATLDGRAGNEQFF
clone_size: -; v_call: TRBV18; j_call: TRBJ2-7; d_call: -; cdr3_nt: TGTGCCAGCTCACTCGGCTACGAGCAGTACTTC; cdr3_aa: CASSLGYEQYF
clone_size: -; v_call: TRBV28; j_call: TRBJ1-2; d_call: -; cdr3_nt: TGTGCCCTACGAGCTAACTATGGCTACACCTTC; cdr3_aa: CALRANYGYTF
clone_size: -; v_call: TRBV14; j_call: TRBJ2-1; d_call: -; cdr3_nt: TGTGCCAGCAGCCAAGATTTCAGTGTCTTCTCCTACAATGAGCAGTTCTTC; cdr3_aa: CASSQDFSVFSYNEQFF
clone_size: -; v_call: TRBV7-8; j_call: TRBJ2-1; d_call: -; cdr3_nt: TGTGCCAGCAGCTTAGGGCGGAATGAGCAGTTCTTC; cdr3_aa: CASSLGRNEQFF
clone_size: -; v_call: TRBV28; j_call: TRBJ2-7; d_call: TRBD2; cdr3_nt: TGTGCCAGCAGTCTGGGGACTAGCGGGATAATTTCCTACGAGCAGTACTTC; cdr3_aa: CASSLGTSGIISYEQYF
clone_size: -; v_call: TRBV28; j_call: TRBJ2-5; d_call: TRBD2; cdr3_nt: TGTGCCAGCGGTCCCTACTCTACGGGACTAGCCTCTCCCCAGTACTTC; cdr3_aa: CASGPYSTGLASPQYF
clone_size: -; v_call: TRBV4-1; j_call: TRBJ1-2; d_call: TRBD1; cdr3_nt: TGCGCCAGCAGCCAAGGTCCGGGACAGGGGATAGGGGACTATGGCTACACCTTC; cdr3_aa: CASSQGPGQGIGDYGYTF
clone_size: -; v_call: TRBV6-1; j_call: TRBJ1-5; d_call: TRBD1; cdr3_nt: TGTGCCAGCAGCGGGACAGGCAATCAGCCCCAGCATTTT; cdr3_aa: CASSGTGNQPQHF
clone_size: -; v_call: TRBV28; j_call: TRBJ1-3; d_call: -; cdr3_nt: TGTGCCAGCAGTTCCCTCCCGGTGGACACCATATATTTT; cdr3_aa: CASSSLPVDTIYF
clone_size: -; v_call: TRBV4-2; j_call: TRBJ2-1; d_call: -; cdr3_nt: TGTGCCAGCAGCCGCACTAGCTATGAGCAGTTCTTC; cdr3_aa: CASSRTSYEQFF
clone_size: -; v_call: TRBV11-2; j_call: TRBJ2-7; d_call: -; cdr3_nt: TGTGCCAGCAGCTTTGTCGGGACTGCCTACGAGCAGTACTTC; cdr3_aa: CASSFVGTAYEQYF
clone_size: once; v_call: TRBV29-1; j_call: TRBJ2-5; d_call: TRBD1; cdr3_nt: TGCAGCGTTGCCAGACAGGGGACGGAGACCCAGTACTTC; cdr3_aa: CSVARQGTETQYF
clone_size: -; v_call: TRBV28; j_call: TRBJ1-1; d_call: -; cdr3_nt: TGTGCCAGCAGAGGCGACAGGTTGAACACTGAAGCTTTCTTT; cdr3_aa: CASRGDRLNTEAFF
clone_size: -; v_call: TRBV7-9; j_call: TRBJ1-1; d_call: TRBD1; cdr3_nt: TGTGCCAGCAGTCTACAGGGGCCGGGAATGGAAGCTTTCTTT; cdr3_aa: CASSLQGPGMEAFF
clone_size: -; v_call: TRBV7-9; j_call: TRBJ2-1; d_call: TRBD2; cdr3_nt: TGTGCCAGCAGCTTAAGTTCCGCGGGAGGGCAAAGGAATGAGCAGTTCTTC; cdr3_aa: CASSLSSAGGQRNEQFF
clone_size: -; v_call: TRBV29-1; j_call: TRBJ2-5; d_call: TRBD2; cdr3_nt: TGCAGCGTCGCGACTAGCGGAGAGACCCAGTACTTC; cdr3_aa: CSVATSGETQYF
clone_size: once; v_call: TRBV6-1; j_call: TRBJ2-3; d_call: -; cdr3_nt: TGTGCCAGCAGTGAAGACTCAGGATTAAGCACAGATACGCAGTATTTT; cdr3_aa: CASSEDSGLSTDTQYF
clone_size: -; v_call: TRBV11-2; j_call: TRBJ2-7; d_call: -; cdr3_nt: TGTGCCAGCAGCTTAGATTCCACGGGATGGGTCTACGAGCAGTACTTC; cdr3_aa: CASSLDSTGWVYEQYF
clone_size: once; v_call: TRBV4-2; j_call: TRBJ1-1; d_call: -; cdr3_nt: TGTGCCAGCAGCCCCCGAGGACAGAAAGCTTTCTTT; cdr3_aa: CASSPRGQKAFF
clone_size: few; v_call: TRBV10-1; j_call: TRBJ2-3; d_call: TRBD2; cdr3_nt: TGCGCCAGCAGGGCCAGCGGGGCTAGCACAGATACGCAGTATTTT; cdr3_aa: CASRASGASTDTQYF
clone_size: -; v_call: TRBV2; j_call: TRBJ1-1; d_call: TRBD1; cdr3_nt: TGTGCCAGCGGCGACAGGGTCCACACTGAAGCTTTCTTT; cdr3_aa: CASGDRVHTEAFF
clone_size: -; v_call: TRBV6-1; j_call: TRBJ1-4; d_call: -; cdr3_nt: TGTGCCAGCTCGCACTTAACAGGTGAAAAACTGTTTTTT; cdr3_aa: CASSHLTGEKLFF
clone_size: -; v_call: TRBV6-5; j_call: TRBJ2-1; d_call: -; cdr3_nt: TGTGCCAGCAGTTACAGGGAGGTCTACAATGAGCAGTTCTTC; cdr3_aa: CASSYREVYNEQFF
clone_size: -; v_call: TRBV7-9; j_call: TRBJ2-7; d_call: TRBD1; cdr3_nt: TGTGCCAGCAGCTTATACGGGACAGGGACTGACGAGCAGTACTTC; cdr3_aa: CASSLYGTGTDEQYF
clone_size: once; v_call: TRBV5-1; j_call: TRBJ1-2; d_call: -; cdr3_nt: TGCGCCAGCAGCTTGTTTTTCGCGGGCGATAACTATGGCTACACCTTC; cdr3_aa: CASSLFFAGDNYGYTF
clone_size: -; v_call: TRBV5-4; j_call: TRBJ1-2; d_call: -; cdr3_nt: TGTGCCAGCAGCTCGGGGGGGGCGGACTATGGCTACACCTTC; cdr3_aa: CASSSGGADYGYTF
clone_size: -; v_call: TRBV7-9; j_call: TRBJ2-5; d_call: -; cdr3_nt: TGTGCCAGCAGCTTAGGGCCGGGGTCAAAAGAGACCCAGTACTTC; cdr3_aa: CASSLGPGSKETQYF
clone_size: -; v_call: TRBV7-2; j_call: TRBJ2-7; d_call: -; cdr3_nt: TGTGCCAGCAGCTTCCTCGACGCGCGGGGCTACGAGCAGTACTTC; cdr3_aa: CASSFLDARGYEQYF
clone_size: few; v_call: TRBV5-1; j_call: TRBJ1-1; d_call: -; cdr3_nt: TGCGCCAGCAGCTTGGAAGCAGGGATGCGGAACACTGAAGCTTTCTTT; cdr3_aa: CASSLEAGMRNTEAFF
clone_size: once; v_call: TRBV5-4; j_call: TRBJ2-7; d_call: -; cdr3_nt: TGTGCCAGCAGCTTGCGGGGTTACGAGCAGTACTTC; cdr3_aa: CASSLRGYEQYF
clone_size: few; v_call: TRBV6-4; j_call: TRBJ2-2; d_call: -; cdr3_nt: TGTGCCAGCAGTGAAAGGGCAGGACAGAACACCGGGGAGCTGTTTTTT; cdr3_aa: CASSERAGQNTGELFF
clone_size: once; v_call: TRBV28; j_call: TRBJ2-7; d_call: TRBD1; cdr3_nt: TGTGCCAGCAGTTCTCTGGGACAGGGGTTAGGCTCCTACGAGCAGTACTTC; cdr3_aa: CASSSLGQGLGSYEQYF
clone_size: few; v_call: TRBV6-1; j_call: TRBJ1-1; d_call: -; cdr3_nt: TGTGCCAGCTCCTCGACGGGGGTATGGGGCGAAGCTTTCTTT; cdr3_aa: CASSSTGVWGEAFF
clone_size: -; v_call: TRBV5-1; j_call: TRBJ2-1; d_call: -; cdr3_nt: TGCGCCAGCAGCTCGGGGGGCGGGAGCTCCTACAATGAGCAGTTCTTC; cdr3_aa: CASSSGGGSSYNEQFF
clone_size: -; v_call: TRBV7-9; j_call: TRBJ1-1; d_call: -; cdr3_nt: TGTGCCAGCAGCCTAGGTATGAGGAACACTGAAGCTTTCTTT; cdr3_aa: CASSLGMRNTEAFF
clone_size: -; v_call: TRBV10-3; j_call: TRBJ2-3; d_call: -; cdr3_nt: TGTGCCATCAGTGAGAGCGGAGCAGATACGCAGTATTTT; cdr3_aa: CAISESGADTQYF